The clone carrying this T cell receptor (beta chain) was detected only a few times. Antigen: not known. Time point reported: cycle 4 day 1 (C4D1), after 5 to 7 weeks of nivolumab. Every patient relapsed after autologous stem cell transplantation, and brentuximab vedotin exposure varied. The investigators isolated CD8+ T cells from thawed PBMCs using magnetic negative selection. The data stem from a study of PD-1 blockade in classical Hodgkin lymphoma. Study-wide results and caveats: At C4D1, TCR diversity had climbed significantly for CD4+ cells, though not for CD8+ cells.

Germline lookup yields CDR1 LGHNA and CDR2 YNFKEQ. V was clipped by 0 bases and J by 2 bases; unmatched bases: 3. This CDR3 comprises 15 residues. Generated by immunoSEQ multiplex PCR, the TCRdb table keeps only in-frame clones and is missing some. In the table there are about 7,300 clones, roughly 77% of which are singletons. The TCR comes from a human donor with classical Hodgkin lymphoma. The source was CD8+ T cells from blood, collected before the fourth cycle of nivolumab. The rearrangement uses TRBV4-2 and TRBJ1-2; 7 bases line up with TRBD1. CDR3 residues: CASSQEVGGNYGYTF. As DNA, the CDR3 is TGTGCCAGCAGCCAAGAAGTAGGGGGCAACTATGGCTACACCTTC.